The next 21 T cell receptor beta chains were all read from a single sample in a study of cytomegalovirus exposure and HLA in healthy donors. Measured with immunoSEQ multiplex PCR; TCRdb has only the in-frame clones, and not every one. The sample consists of fewer than 250,000 clones, around nine tenths of them appearing once. The sequenced sample consisted of PBMCs. All receptors derive from a man aged 18 to 29 in good health and CMV-seronegative.

The CDR3: CASSLLAGGGSTDTQYF. CDR3 sequence (DNA): TGTGCCAGCAGTTTGCTCGCAGGAGGTGGTAGCACAGATACGCAGTATTTT. The chain combines TRBV27 with TRBJ2-3; D perhaps matches TRBD2 (5 bases). Trimming shortened V by 3 bases and J by 0 bases, and 16 bases separated the two germline ends. CDR3 length: 17 amino acids. The germline CDR1 and CDR2 sequences are MNHEY and SMNVEV (reference sequence).

The chain uses TRBV7-2 and TRBJ1-6; 9 bases align to TRBD1. The CDR3 has 14 amino acids. The germline gives CDR1 SGHTA, CDR2 FQGNSA. Trimming cost V 4 bases and J 13 bases; bases outside gene matches: 8. CDR3 in DNA: TGTGCCAGCAGCTCCGGGACAGGGTTTAGCCCCCTCCACTTT. Its translation: CASSSGTGFSPLHF.

The chain carries TRBV7-9 and TRBJ2-7; a possible D gene is TRBD2 (5 bases). The CDR3 is made up of 14 amino acids. Germline loops: CDR1 SEHNR, CDR2 FQNEAQ (reference sequence). Trimming removed 7 bases from V and 0 bases from J, with 13 bases in between. CDR3 DNA sequence: TGTGCCAGCAACGAGGGTAGGAGCTCCTACGAGCAGTACTTC. It translates to CASNEGRSSYEQYF.

Here the CDR3 reads CASSSPKDGGIQYF. CDR3 coding DNA: TGCGCCAGCAGCTCGCCTAAGGACGGGGGCATTCAGTACTTC. The chain employs TRBV5-1 and TRBJ2-4, with D perhaps TRBD2 (6 bases). V lost 3 bases to trimming and J lost 9 bases, with 16 bases between them. Germline assignment: CDR1 SGHRS and CDR2 YFSETQ. The CDR3 has 14 amino acids.

The J gene is TRBJ2-7, the V gene TRBV7-9; 8 bases are a match to TRBD1. Looked up from germline, CDR1 is SEHNR and CDR2 is FQNEAQ (reference sequence). This CDR3 region has 14 residues. V dropped 5 bases and J dropped 4; count of bases not matched to a gene: 7. The DNA for the CDR3 is TGTGCCAGCAGCCCACCTAGGACAGGGTACGAGCAGTACTTC. This gives the protein CASSPPRTGYEQYF.

The V and J genes are TRBV2 and TRBJ2-5; D is possibly TRBD1 (5 bases). Germline V gene data show CDR1 as SNHLY and CDR2 as FYNNEI. The CDR3 covers 13 residues. Deletions cut 6 bases from V and 5 bases from J, with 13 bases between. The CDR3 nucleotides are TGTGCCAGCAGGGTGGCAGGGCTGGAGACCCAGTACTTC. It encodes CASRVAGLETQYF.

This chain uses TRBV5-6 with TRBJ2-3; 9 nucleotides match TRBD1. The trim removed 6 bases at V and 0 bases at J, leaving 8 bases unmatched. Germline lookup yields CDR1 SGHDT and CDR2 YYEEEE. The length of the CDR3 is 16 residues. The CDR3 spells CASNIQGATSTDTQYF. CDR3 sequence (DNA): TGTGCCAGCAACATACAGGGGGCCACTAGCACAGATACGCAGTATTTT.

V usage is TRBV10-3 and J usage is TRBJ1-3, with a weak D call TRBD1 (6 bases). Germline V gene sequence: CDR1 ENHRY, CDR2 SYGVKD. The V gene lost 6 bases and the J gene lost 4 bases, with 10 bases spanning the gap. This CDR3 spans 13 amino acids. CDR3 in DNA: TGTGCCATCAGGGGGGCGTCGGGAAACACCATATATTTT. Protein sequence: CAIRGASGNTIYF.

J is TRBJ2-7 and V is TRBV5-1; 7 nucleotides match TRBD2. V lost 2 bases to trimming and J lost 3 bases; unmatched junction nucleotides: 8. The CDR3 has 15 residues. Per the germline V gene, CDR1 is SGHRS and CDR2 is YFSETQ. DNA of the CDR3: TGCGCCAGCAGCTTATCCTACAGGACTAGCTACGAGCAGTACTTC. It translates to CASSLSYRTSYEQYF.

The CDR3 bases are TGTGCCAGCATTCCCCTCACAGGGAGCGAAAAACTGTTTTTT. It translates to CASIPLTGSEKLFF. This sequence joins TRBV27 and TRBJ1-4; D may be TRBD1 (6 bases). Looked up from germline, CDR1 is MNHEY and CDR2 is SMNVEV (reference sequence). Trimming left V 7 bases short and J 8 bases short, with 17 bases between. This CDR3 comprises 14 residues. Full variable domain (rest looked up from reference TRBV27 and TRBJ1-4): EAQVTQNPRYLITVTGKKLTVTCSQNMNHEYMSWYRQDPGLGLRQIYYSMNVEVTDKGDVPEGYKVSRKEKRNFPLILESPSPNQTSLYFCASIPLTGSEKLFFGSGTQLSVL.

The chain joins TRBV6-1 to TRBJ2-7; the match to TRBD1 covers 8 bases. Germline V gene sequence: CDR1 MNHNS, CDR2 SASEGT. Trimming cost V 6 bases and J 2 bases; bases outside gene matches: 6. The CDR3 runs 14 residues. The CDR3 spells CASSIRGQAYEQYF. The CDR3 bases are TGTGCCAGCAGCATTAGGGGACAGGCCTACGAGCAGTACTTC.

The chain has TRBV4-1 and TRBJ2-7; 9 bases are a match to TRBD1. V shed 0 bases and J 2 bases; nucleotides not matched to a gene: 5. There are 16 residues in the CDR3. The germline gives CDR1 MGHRA, CDR2 YSYEKL. Written as DNA, the CDR3 is TGCGCCAGCAGCCAAGATCCGGGACAGGGTACCTACGAGCAGTACTTC. Amino acid sequence: CASSQDPGQGTYEQYF.

The rearrangement uses TRBV2 and TRBJ2-5, with 7 bases that match TRBD2. The length of the CDR3 is 14 residues. CDR1 is SNHLY and CDR2 is FYNNEI in the germline V gene. J was trimmed by 5 bases and V by 6 bases; bases with no gene match: 9. DNA for the CDR3: TGTGCCAGCAGGGGTAGCAGCGGGACGGAGACCCAGTACTTC. Residues: CASRGSSGTETQYF.

The V and J genes are TRBV7-3 and TRBJ2-2; D remains ambiguous. Trimming removed 4 bases from V and 3 bases from J, with 6 bases in between. The CDR3 sequence is 13 residues long. The germline gives CDR1 SGHTA, CDR2 FQGTGA. The CDR3: CASSSQYTGELFF. The CDR3 nucleotides are TGTGCCAGCAGCTCCCAGTACACCGGGGAGCTGTTTTTT.

J is TRBJ1-1 and V is TRBV2; no reliable D call. CDR3 size: 14 residues. CDR1 and CDR2 from the germline V gene are SNHLY and FYNNEI. The V end was cut by 10 bases, the J end by 3 bases, with 18 bases between. The CDR3 here is CATSSPTRYTEAFF. Written as DNA, the CDR3 is TGTGCCACTTCAAGCCCGACCAGGTACACTGAAGCTTTCTTT.

The chain has TRBV28 and TRBJ2-5; 9 nucleotides agree with TRBD1. Germline V CDR1 and CDR2: MDHEN, SYDVKM. The CDR3 is made up of 15 amino acids. J was trimmed by 5 bases and V by 6 bases; bases with no gene match: 10. DNA of the CDR3: TGTGCCAGCAGGAGGCCGGGACAGGGAAAGGAGACCCAGTACTTC. Translated, it gives CASRRPGQGKETQYF.

This chain joins TRBV11-2 and TRBJ2-1; no clear D gene. Between the trimmed V and J ends, which lost 1 base and 8 bases, there was a span of 3 bases. CDR1 and CDR2 (germline): SGHAT, FQNNGV. The CDR3 is 11 residues long. The chain's CDR3 is CASSLVYEQFF. DNA for the CDR3: TGTGCCAGCAGCTTAGTCTATGAGCAGTTCTTC.

This sequence joins TRBV6-5 and TRBJ2-4; weak D call: TRBD2 (6 bases). V lost 3 bases to trimming and J lost 1 base, with 7 bases between them. The CDR3 loop spans 14 amino acids. The germline CDR1 and CDR2 sequences are MNHEY and SVGAGI. The CDR3 here is CASSYGGAKNIQYF. The CDR3, as DNA: TGTGCCAGCAGTTATGGGGGGGCCAAAAACATTCAGTACTTC.

V gene TRBV13 combines with J gene TRBJ2-3; TRBD1 aligns across 9 bases. The junction had 7 bases not matched to a gene; V was cut back by 5 bases and J by 4 bases. Per the germline V gene, CDR1 is PRHDT and CDR2 is FYEKMQ (reference sequence). The CDR3 runs to 15 residues. The CDR3 DNA reads TGTGCCAGCAGCACCGGGACAGGGCGGGCAGATACGCAGTATTTT. This sequence encodes CASSTGTGRADTQYF.

This rearrangement joins TRBV19 to TRBJ1-4; D unresolved. The CDR3 totals 13 residues. With 5 bases removed from V and 4 bases from J, the gap between germline ends came to 8 bases. The V gene's germline CDR1 is LNHDA and CDR2 SQIVND (reference sequence). Here the CDR3 reads CASSLPVNEKLFF. The CDR3 region has the DNA TGTGCCAGTAGTCTGCCGGTTAATGAAAAACTGTTTTTT. Drawing the rest from reference TRBV19 and TRBJ1-4, the complete variable domain is DGGITQSPKYLFRKEGQNVTLSCEQNLNHDAMYWYRQDPGQGLRLIYYSQIVNDFQKGDIAEGYSVSREKKESFPLTVTSAQKNPTAFYLCASSLPVNEKLFFGSGTQLSVL.

The gene calls are TRBV9 and TRBJ1-4; a possible D gene is TRBD1 (5 bases). V gave up 4 bases and J gave up 3 bases, with 16 bases separating them. The CDR3 loop spans 16 amino acids. From germline, CDR1 is SGDLS and CDR2 YYNGEE. CDR3 sequence (DNA): TGTGCCAGCAGCACCGGGACTCTACGCGCTAATGAAAAACTGTTTTTT. Its translation is CASSTGTLRANEKLFF.